The following is a T cell receptor (beta chain) sequence with its context. Per the germline V gene, CDR1 is MNHEY and CDR2 is SVGEGT. The CDR3 consists of 18 residues. The ends were cut back, 7 bases at V and 5 bases at J, with 29 bases in the middle. The data derive from a study of blood T cell repertoires in COVID-19. The wider study: Acute and convalescent COVID-19 specimens originated in the United States, Italy and Spain. PBMCs, B-cell-depleted T cells, or T cells provided the cDNA or gDNA that made up the material.

As originally analysed: Amplification of reference gene primers was used by the study to estimate nucleated cell counts. Sequencing was performed with immunoSEQ multiplex PCR; in TCRdb, only in-frame clones are kept and a portion is missing. The V and J calls and the clone size are those of that table, but D and trimming were determined from the DNA. The table has some 200,000 clones, 70% to 90% seen once. The sample taken for sequencing was peripheral blood. This TCR was recovered from a woman aged 18-30 years who had recovered from COVID-19. The chain has TRBV6-2 or TRBV6-3 and TRBJ2-5, with D possibly matching TRBD2 (5 bases). The CDR3 DNA follows: TGTGCCAGCACCCCCCCCGGTTGGCGGGCCAGCCCTTCGGAGACCCAGTACTTC. Its protein is CASTPPGWRASPSETQYF.